This T cell receptor beta chain was retrieved from a study of blood T cell repertoires in COVID-19. Sequencing used immunoSEQ multiplex PCR; TCRdb keeps in-frame clones, though not all of them. Among approximately 240,000 clones listed, about 86% were seen once. This sequence was found in a woman in her 30s who had recovered from COVID-19. Specimen: peripheral blood.

CDR3 coding DNA: TGCGCCAGCAGCTGGGACAGGAGGGAGACCCAGTACTTC. Amino acids: CASSWDRRETQYF. The rearrangement uses TRBV5-1 and TRBJ2-5, with 8 bases that match TRBD1. CDR3 size: 13 residues. J lost 5 bases, V lost 3 bases, and 3 bases had no gene match. Germline CDR1 reads SGHRS; CDR2 reads YFSETQ.